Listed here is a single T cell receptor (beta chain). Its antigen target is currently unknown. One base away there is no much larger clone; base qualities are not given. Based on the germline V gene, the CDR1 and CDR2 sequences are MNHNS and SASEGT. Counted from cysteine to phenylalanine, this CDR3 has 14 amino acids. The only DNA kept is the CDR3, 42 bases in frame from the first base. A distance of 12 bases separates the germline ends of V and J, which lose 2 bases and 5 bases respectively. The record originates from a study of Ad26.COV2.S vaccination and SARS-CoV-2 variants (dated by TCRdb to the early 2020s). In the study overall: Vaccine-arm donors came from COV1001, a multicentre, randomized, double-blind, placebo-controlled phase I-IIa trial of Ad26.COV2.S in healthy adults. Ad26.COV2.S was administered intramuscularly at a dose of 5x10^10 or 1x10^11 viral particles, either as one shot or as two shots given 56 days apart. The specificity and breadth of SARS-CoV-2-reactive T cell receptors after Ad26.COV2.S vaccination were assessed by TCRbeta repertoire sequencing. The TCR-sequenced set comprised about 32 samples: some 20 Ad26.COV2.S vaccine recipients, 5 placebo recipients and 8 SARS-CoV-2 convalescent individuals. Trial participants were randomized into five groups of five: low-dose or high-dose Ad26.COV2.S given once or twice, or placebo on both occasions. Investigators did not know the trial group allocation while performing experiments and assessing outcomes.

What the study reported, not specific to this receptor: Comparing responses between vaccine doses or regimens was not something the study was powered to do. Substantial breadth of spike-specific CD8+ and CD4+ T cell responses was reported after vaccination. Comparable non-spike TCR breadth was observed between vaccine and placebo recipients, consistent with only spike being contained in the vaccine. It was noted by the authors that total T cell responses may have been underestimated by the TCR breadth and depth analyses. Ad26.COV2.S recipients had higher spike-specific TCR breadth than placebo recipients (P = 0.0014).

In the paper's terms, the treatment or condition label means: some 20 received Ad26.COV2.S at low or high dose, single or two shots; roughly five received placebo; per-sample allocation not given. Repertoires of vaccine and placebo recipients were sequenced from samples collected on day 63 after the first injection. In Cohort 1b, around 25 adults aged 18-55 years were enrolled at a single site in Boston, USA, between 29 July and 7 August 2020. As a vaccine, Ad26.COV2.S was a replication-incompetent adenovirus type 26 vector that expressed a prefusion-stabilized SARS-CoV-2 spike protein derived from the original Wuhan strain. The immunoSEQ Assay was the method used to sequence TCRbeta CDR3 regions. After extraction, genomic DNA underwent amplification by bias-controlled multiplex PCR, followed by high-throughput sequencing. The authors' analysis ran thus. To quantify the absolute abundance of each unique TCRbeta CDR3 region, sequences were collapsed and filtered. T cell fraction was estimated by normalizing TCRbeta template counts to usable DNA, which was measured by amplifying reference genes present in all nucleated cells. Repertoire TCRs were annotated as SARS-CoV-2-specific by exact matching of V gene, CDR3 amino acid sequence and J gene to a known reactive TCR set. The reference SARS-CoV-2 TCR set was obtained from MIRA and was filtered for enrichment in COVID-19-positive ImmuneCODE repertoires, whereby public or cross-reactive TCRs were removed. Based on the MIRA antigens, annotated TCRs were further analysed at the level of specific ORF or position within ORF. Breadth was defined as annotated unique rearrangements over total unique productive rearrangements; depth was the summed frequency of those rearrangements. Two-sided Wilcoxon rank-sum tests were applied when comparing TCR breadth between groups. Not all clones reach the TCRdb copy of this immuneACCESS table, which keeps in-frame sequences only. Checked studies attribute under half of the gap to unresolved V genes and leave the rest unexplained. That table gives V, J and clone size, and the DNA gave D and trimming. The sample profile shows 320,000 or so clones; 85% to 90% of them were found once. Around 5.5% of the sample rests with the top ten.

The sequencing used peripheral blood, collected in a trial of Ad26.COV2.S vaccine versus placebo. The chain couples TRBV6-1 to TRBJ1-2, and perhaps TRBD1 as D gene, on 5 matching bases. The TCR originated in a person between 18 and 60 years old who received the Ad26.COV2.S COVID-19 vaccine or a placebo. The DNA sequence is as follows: TGTGCCAGCAGTGAACTTTCTTGGGGGTATGGCTACACCTTC. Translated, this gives CASSELSWGYGYTF.